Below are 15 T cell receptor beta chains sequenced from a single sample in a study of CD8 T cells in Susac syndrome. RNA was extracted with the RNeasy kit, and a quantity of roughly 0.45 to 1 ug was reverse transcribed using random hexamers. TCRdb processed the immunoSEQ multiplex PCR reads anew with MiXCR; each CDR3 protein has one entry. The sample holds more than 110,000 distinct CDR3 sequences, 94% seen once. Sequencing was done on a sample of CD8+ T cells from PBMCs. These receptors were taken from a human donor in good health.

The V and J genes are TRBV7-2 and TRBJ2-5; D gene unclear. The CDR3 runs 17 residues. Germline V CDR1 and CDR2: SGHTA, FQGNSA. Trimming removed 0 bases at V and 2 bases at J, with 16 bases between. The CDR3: CASSLALMLIGQETQYF. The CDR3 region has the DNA TGTGCCAGCAGCTTAGCGCTTATGCTAATAGGGCAAGAGACCCAGTACTTC. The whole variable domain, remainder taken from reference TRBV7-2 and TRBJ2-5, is GAGVSQSPSNKVTEKGKDVELRCDPISGHTALYWYRQSLGQGLEFLIYFQGNSAPDKSGLPSDRFSAERTGGSVSTLTIQRTQQEDSAVYLCASSLALMLIGQETQYFGPGTRLLVL.

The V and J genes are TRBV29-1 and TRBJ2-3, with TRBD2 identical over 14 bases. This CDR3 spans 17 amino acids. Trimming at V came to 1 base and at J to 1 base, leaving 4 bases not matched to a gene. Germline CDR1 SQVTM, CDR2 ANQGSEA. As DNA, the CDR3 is TGCAGCGTTGAAGGGACTAGCGGGAGGCCGGGCACAGATACGCAGTATTTT. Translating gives CSVEGTSGRPGTDTQYF.

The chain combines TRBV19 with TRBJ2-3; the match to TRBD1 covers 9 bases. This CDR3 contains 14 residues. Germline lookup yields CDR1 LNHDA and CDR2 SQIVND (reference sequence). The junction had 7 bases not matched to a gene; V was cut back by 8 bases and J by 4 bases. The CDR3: CASAWTGEADTQYF. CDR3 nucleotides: TGTGCCAGTGCCTGGACAGGGGAAGCAGATACGCAGTATTTT.

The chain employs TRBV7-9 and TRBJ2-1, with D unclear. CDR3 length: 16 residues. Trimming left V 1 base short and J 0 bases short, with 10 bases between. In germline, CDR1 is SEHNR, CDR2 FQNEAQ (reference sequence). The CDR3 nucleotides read TGTGCCAGCAGCTTAGAAGGCACTCTCTCCTACAATGAGCAGTTCTTC. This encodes CASSLEGTLSYNEQFF.

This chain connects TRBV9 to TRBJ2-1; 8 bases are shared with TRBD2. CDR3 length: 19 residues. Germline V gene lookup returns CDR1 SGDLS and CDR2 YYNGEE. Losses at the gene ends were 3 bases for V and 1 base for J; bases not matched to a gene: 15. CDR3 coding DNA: TGTGCCAGCAGCGAGGGAAGCGGGAGTAGACTAAGTTCCTACAATGAGCAGTTCTTC. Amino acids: CASSEGSGSRLSSYNEQFF.

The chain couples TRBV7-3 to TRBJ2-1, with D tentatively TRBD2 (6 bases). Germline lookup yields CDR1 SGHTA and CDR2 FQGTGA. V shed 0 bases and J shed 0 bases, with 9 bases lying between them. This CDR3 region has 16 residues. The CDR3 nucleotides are TGTGCCAGCAGCTTAACGGCGGGGAGCTCCTACAATGAGCAGTTCTTC. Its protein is CASSLTAGSSYNEQFF.

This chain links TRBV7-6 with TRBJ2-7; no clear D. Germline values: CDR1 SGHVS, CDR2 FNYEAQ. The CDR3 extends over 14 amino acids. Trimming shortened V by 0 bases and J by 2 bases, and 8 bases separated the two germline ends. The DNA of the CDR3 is TGTGCCAGCAGCTTAGCACATGGCCCCTACGAGCAGTACTTC. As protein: CASSLAHGPYEQYF.

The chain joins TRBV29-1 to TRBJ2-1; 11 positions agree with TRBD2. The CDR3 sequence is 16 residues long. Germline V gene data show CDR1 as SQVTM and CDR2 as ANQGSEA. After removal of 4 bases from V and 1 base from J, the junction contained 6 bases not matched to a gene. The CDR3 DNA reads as TGCAGCGTTGGGGGTGCTAGCGGGAGGTCCTACAATGAGCAGTTCTTC. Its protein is CSVGGASGRSYNEQFF.

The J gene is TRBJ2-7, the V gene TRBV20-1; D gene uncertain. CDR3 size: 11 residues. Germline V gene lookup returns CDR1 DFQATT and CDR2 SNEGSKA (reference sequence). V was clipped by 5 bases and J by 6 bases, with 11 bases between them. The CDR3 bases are TGCAGTGCTCTGAAGGGTACCGAGCAGTACTTC. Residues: CSALKGTEQYF.

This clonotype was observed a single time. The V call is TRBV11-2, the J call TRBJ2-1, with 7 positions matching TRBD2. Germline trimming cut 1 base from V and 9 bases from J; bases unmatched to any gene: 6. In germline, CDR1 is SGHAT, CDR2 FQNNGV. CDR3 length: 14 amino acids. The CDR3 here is CASSLVWRETEQFF. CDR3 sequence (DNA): TGTGCCAGCAGCTTAGTGTGGCGGGAGACTGAGCAGTTCTTC.

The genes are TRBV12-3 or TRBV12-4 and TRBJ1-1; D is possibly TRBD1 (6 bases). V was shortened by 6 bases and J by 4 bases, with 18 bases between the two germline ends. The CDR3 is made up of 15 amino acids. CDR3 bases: TGTGCCAGCAGAAAAGGGGGGGTCGGTCTCACTGAAGCTTTCTTT. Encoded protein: CASRKGGVGLTEAFF.

CDR3 sequence reads: CASNPAGSTDTQYF. In DNA, the CDR3 is TGTGCCAGCAACCCGGCGGGAAGCACAGATACGCAGTATTTT. The genes are TRBV25-1 and TRBJ2-3, with a tentative D call TRBD2 (6 bases). Germline V CDR1 and CDR2: MGHDK, SYGVNS. The CDR3 runs to 14 residues. The V end lost 7 bases, the J end lost 0 bases, and 11 bases lay between the germline ends.

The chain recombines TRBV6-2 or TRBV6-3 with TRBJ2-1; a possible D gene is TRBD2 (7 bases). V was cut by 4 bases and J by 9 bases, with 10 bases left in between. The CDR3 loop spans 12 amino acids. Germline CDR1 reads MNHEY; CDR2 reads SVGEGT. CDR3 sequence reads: CASSLGGAEQFF. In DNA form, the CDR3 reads TGTGCCAGCAGTTTAGGGGGGGCTGAGCAGTTCTTC.

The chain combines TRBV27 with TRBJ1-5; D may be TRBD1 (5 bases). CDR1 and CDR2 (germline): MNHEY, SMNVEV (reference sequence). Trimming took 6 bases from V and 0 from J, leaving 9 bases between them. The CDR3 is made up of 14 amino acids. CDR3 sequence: CASSTTGSNQPQHF. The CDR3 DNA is TGTGCCAGCAGCACCACAGGTAGCAATCAGCCCCAGCATTTT.

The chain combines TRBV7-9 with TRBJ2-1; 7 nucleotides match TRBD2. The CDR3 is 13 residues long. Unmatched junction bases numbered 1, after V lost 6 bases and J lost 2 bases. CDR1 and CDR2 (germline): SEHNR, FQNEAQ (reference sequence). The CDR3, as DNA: TGTGCCAGCAGTGGACTAGCCTACAATGAGCAGTTCTTC. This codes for CASSGLAYNEQFF.